This is a list of T cell receptor beta chains from one sample in a study of blood T cell repertoires in COVID-19. Only in-frame clones appear in the TCRdb table, and some are missing; sequencing was by immunoSEQ multiplex PCR. The sample has 250,000 to 300,000 clones; 86% are singletons. The sequenced sample was peripheral blood. Receptors were obtained from a young woman with COVID-19, enrolled during active disease. Each CDR3 is given with its conserved first and last residue. D genes are given only for firm matches. Expanded clones are given a class, and other clones once, few, many or no size at all.

J	size	D	V	CDR3	DNA
TRBJ1-5	once	-	TRBV19	CASDLGGYSNQPQHF	TGTGCCAGCGACTTAGGGGGTTATAGCAATCAGCCCCAGCATTTT
TRBJ2-2	-	-	TRBV5-5	CASSLSFPGELFF	TGTGCCAGCAGCTTATCTTTCCCCGGGGAGCTGTTTTTT
TRBJ2-1	-	TRBD2	TRBV27	CASSGRGGGINEQFF	TGTGCCAGCAGTGGGCGGGGGGGCGGAATAAATGAGCAGTTCTTC
TRBJ1-6	-	-	TRBV5-1	CASSLGANSPLHF	TGCGCCAGCAGCCTGGGGGCCAATTCACCCCTCCACTTT
TRBJ2-7	-	TRBD1	TRBV6-6	CASSSRDRGLDEQYF	TGTGCCAGCAGTTCCCGGGACAGGGGGCTTGACGAGCAGTACTTC
TRBJ1-6	-	-	TRBV25-1	CASSWGQTNSPLHF	TGTGCCAGCAGTTGGGGACAAACCAATTCACCCCTCCACTTT
TRBJ2-1	-	TRBD2	TRBV5-5	CASSSYSGGPYNEQFF	TGTGCCAGCAGCTCTTACTCGGGGGGTCCTTACAATGAGCAGTTCTTC
TRBJ1-2	-	-	TRBV5-1	CASSLARNWGYTF	TGCGCCAGCAGCCTCGCGAGGAATTGGGGCTACACCTTC
TRBJ1-3	-	TRBD1	TRBV14	CASSHLTQGRGNTIYF	TGTGCCAGCAGCCACCTGACACAGGGGAGAGGAAACACCATATATTTT
TRBJ2-1	few	-	TRBV5-6	CASSLVTAEQFF	TGTGCCAGCAGCTTGGTGACAGCCGAGCAGTTCTTC
TRBJ1-3	-	TRBD1	TRBV9	CASSVAIGGTAGNTIYF	TGTGCCAGCAGCGTAGCTATTGGAGGGACAGCTGGAAACACCATATATTTT
TRBJ2-7	-	TRBD2	TRBV7-9	CASSSPGGSYEQYF	TGTGCCAGCAGCTCCCCGGGAGGTTCCTACGAGCAGTACTTC
TRBJ1-1	-	-	TRBV19	CASDSWSGAQNTEAFF	TGTGCCAGTGACAGTTGGTCAGGGGCCCAGAACACTGAAGCTTTCTTT
TRBJ1-2	once	-	TRBV7-2	CASSLSFRGDGYTF	TGTGCCAGCAGCTTAAGCTTTCGAGGAGATGGCTACACCTTC
TRBJ2-2	-	TRBD2	TRBV19	CASTARLAGWTGELFF	TGTGCCAGTACCGCCAGACTAGCGGGGTGGACCGGGGAGCTGTTTTTT
TRBJ2-3	-	-	TRBV5-4	CASRDARGPGQYF	TGTGCCAGCAGGGACGCCCGGGGTCCGGGGCAGTATTTT
TRBJ2-3	-	TRBD2	TRBV11-2	CASSSILAGAAYF	TGTGCCAGCAGCTCCATACTAGCGGGGGCCGCCTATTTT
TRBJ2-5	-	TRBD2	TRBV7-7	CASSLGCLAGGKQETQYF	TGTGCCAGCAGCTTAGGGTGTCTAGCGGGGGGGAAACAAGAGACCCAGTACTTC
TRBJ2-3	-	TRBD1	TRBV28	CASATGTGNPFTDTQYF	TGTGCCAGCGCCACCGGGACAGGAAACCCTTTCACAGATACGCAGTATTTT
TRBJ1-6	few	-	TRBV7-6	CASSLAASRLNSPLHF	TGTGCCAGCAGCTTAGCGGCTAGCAGGCTTAATTCACCCCTCCACTTT
TRBJ1-1	-	TRBD1	TRBV6-5	CASTSYQGDTEAFF	TGTGCCAGCACGAGCTATCAGGGGGACACTGAAGCTTTCTTT
TRBJ2-6	-	TRBD2	TRBV9	CASSVVSGGSSGANVLTF	TGTGCCAGCAGCGTAGTCTCGGGGGGAAGCTCTGGGGCCAACGTCCTGACTTTC
TRBJ2-4	-	TRBD1	TRBV27	CASSFNPGGNIQYF	TGTGCCAGCAGTTTTAATCCAGGGGGAAACATTCAGTACTTC
TRBJ2-7	-	TRBD2	TRBV10-3	CAISGEGLAGWDEQYF	TGTGCCATCAGTGGGGAAGGACTAGCGGGGTGGGACGAGCAGTACTTC
TRBJ2-7	once	-	TRBV7-9	CASSLEGRPTYEQYF	TGTGCCAGCAGCTTAGAAGGGAGGCCTACCTACGAGCAGTACTTC
TRBJ2-6	-	TRBD2	TRBV4-2	CASSQGTRVSGANVLTF	TGTGCCAGCAGCCAAGGGACTAGAGTTTCAGGGGCCAACGTCCTGACTTTC
TRBJ1-2	-	TRBD1	TRBV11-3	CASSSDREGYGYTF	TGTGCCAGCAGCTCGGACAGGGAAGGCTATGGCTACACCTTC
TRBJ1-1	few	TRBD1	TRBV5-1	CASRPTGQGRGAFF	TGCGCCAGCAGACCAACGGGACAGGGTAGGGGAGCTTTCTTT
TRBJ2-2	-	TRBD2	TRBV19	CASSIKRGNTGELFF	TGTGCCAGTAGTATCAAGCGGGGGAACACCGGGGAGCTGTTTTTT
TRBJ2-2	-	TRBD2	TRBV7-2	CASSLGLAGGPGGELFF	TGTGCCAGCAGCCTCGGACTAGCGGGGGGGCCCGGCGGGGAGCTGTTTTTT